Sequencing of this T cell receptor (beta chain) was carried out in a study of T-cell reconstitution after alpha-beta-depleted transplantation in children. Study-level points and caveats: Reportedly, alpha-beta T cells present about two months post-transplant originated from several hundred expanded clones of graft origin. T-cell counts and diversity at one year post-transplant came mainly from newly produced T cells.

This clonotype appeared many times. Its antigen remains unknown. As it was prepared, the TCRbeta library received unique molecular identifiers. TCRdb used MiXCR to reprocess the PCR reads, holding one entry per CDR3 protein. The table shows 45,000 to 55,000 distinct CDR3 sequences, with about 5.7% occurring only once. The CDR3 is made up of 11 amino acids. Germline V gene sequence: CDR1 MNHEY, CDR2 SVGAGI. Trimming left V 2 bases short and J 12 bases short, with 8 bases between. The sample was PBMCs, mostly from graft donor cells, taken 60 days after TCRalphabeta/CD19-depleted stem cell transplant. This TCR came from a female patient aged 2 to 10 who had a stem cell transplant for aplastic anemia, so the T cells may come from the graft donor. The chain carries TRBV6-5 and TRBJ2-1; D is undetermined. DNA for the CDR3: TGTGCCAGCAGTTACCTGTATCGGCAGTTCTTC. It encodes CASSYLYRQFF.